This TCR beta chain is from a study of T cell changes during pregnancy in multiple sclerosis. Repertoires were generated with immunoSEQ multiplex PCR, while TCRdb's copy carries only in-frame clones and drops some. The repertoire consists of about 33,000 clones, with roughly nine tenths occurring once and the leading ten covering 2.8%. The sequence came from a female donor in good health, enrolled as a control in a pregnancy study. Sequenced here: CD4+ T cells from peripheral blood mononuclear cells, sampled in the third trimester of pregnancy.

The CDR3 reads CASSFTGEREQFF. The CDR3 DNA reads as TGTGCCAGCAGCTTTACAGGGGAGCGTGAGCAGTTCTTC. This chain joins TRBV5-4 and TRBJ2-1, with 7 bases that match TRBD1. Germline V lookup: CDR1 SGHNT, CDR2 YYREEE (reference sequence). V was clipped by 2 bases and J by 9 bases; unmatched bases: 5. The CDR3 runs 13 residues.